This T cell receptor beta chain was recovered during a study of T cell responses to AZD1222 COVID-19 vaccine. Study-wide results and limits: Along spike, vaccine-associated CD4 TCRs were found throughout, with dominance at 160-218 and 743-854. Two doses of AZD1222 preceded a rise in Spike-specific TCR breadth and depth. A reported finding is that nearly half of spike-specific TCRs target unmutated variant regions. White British people made up most donors, females outnumbered males, and clonal diversity was possibly underestimated.

The CDR3 runs to 11 residues. Looked up from germline, CDR1 is LGHNA and CDR2 is YNFKEQ. Comments on this clone: What it binds is unknown.

Clones were sequenced by immunoSEQ multiplex PCR, and TCRdb holds only the in-frame ones, with some missing. Among over 110,000 clones, about 91% were seen once, and the ten largest hold roughly 2.8%. The sequence was collected from an adult in good health. The V and J genes are TRBV4-2 and TRBJ1-1; D is unclear. Specimen: peripheral blood, collected on day 0 of AZD1222 vaccination. The CDR3 loop reads CAVWGNTEAFF. CDR3 DNA: TGTGCAGTCTGGGGGAACACTGAAGCTTTCTTT.